What follows are 6 T cell receptor beta chains derived from one specimen sequenced in a study of T cells after yellow fever vaccination. TCRdb itself ran the 5' RACE reads through MiXCR, one entry per CDR3 protein. The profile shows some 390,000 distinct CDR3 sequences, under 7.5% of them singletons. Sequenced here: PBMCs, sampled 5 days after the yellow fever booster vaccination. The receptors shown here come from a man aged 25 to 45 who received the YFV17D yellow fever vaccine.

This clonotype was counted between two and nine times. V is TRBV20-1 and J is TRBJ1-1; D may be TRBD1 (6 bases). V gave up 4 bases and J gave up 4 bases, with 16 bases separating them. The CDR3 runs to 14 residues. The germline CDR1 and CDR2 sequences are DFQATT and SNEGSKA (reference sequence). The CDR3 DNA reads TGCAGTGCTACCCGGGGGGGGCTTGGCACTGAAGCTTTCTTT. As protein: CSATRGGLGTEAFF.

This clonotype came up many times. This sequence joins TRBV5-1 and TRBJ2-1; D is undetermined. CDR3 length: 13 residues. The germline V and J ends were trimmed by 4 bases and 5 bases, with 10 bases remaining between them. Per germline, CDR1 SGHRS and CDR2 YFSETQ. DNA of the CDR3: TGCGCCAGCAGCCCCGGGTTAAACAATGAGCAGTTCTTC. Translation gives CASSPGLNNEQFF.

The chain has TRBV19 and TRBJ2-7; D may be TRBD2 (5 bases). Trimming stripped 0 bases from V and 4 bases from J, with 10 bases between. Per the germline V gene, CDR1 is LNHDA and CDR2 is SQIVND (reference sequence). The CDR3 length is 14 residues. CDR3 region: CASSIDLSGYEQYF. DNA for the CDR3: TGTGCCAGTAGTATAGATCTCTCGGGGTACGAGCAGTACTTC.

The chain couples TRBV20-1 to TRBJ2-3; 10 positions agree with TRBD2. CDR3 length: 17 residues. The germline CDR1 and CDR2 sequences are DFQATT and SNEGSKA (reference sequence). After removal of 6 bases from V and 7 bases from J, the junction contained 19 bases not matched to a gene. The CDR3 nucleotides are TGCAGTGCCCAACTCAGCGGGAGGGCTTCCTACGTAAATACGCAGTATTTT. Translating gives CSAQLSGRASYVNTQYF.

V is TRBV21-1 and J is TRBJ2-2; the D segment call TRBD1 is taken from the table without a DNA check. TRBV21-1 is termed a pseudogene. The CDR3 is 16 residues long. The CDR3 DNA is TGTGCCAGCAGTCAAGGACAGGGGGAGGGCACCGGGGAGCTGTTTTTT. Translation gives CASSQGQGEGTGELFF.

Concerning this clonotype: A much larger clone lies a single base off, so this may be a read error. V gene TRBV27 combines with J gene TRBJ1-5, with 8 positions matching TRBD1. V lost 8 bases, J lost 2 bases, and 5 bases stayed unmatched. The CDR3 sequence is 14 residues long. CDR1 is MNHEY, CDR2 SMNVEV, per germline (reference sequence). The CDR3 here is CASGPDRGNQPQHF. For the CDR3, the DNA is TGTGCCAGCGGTCCGGACAGGGGCAATCAGCCCCAGCATTTT.